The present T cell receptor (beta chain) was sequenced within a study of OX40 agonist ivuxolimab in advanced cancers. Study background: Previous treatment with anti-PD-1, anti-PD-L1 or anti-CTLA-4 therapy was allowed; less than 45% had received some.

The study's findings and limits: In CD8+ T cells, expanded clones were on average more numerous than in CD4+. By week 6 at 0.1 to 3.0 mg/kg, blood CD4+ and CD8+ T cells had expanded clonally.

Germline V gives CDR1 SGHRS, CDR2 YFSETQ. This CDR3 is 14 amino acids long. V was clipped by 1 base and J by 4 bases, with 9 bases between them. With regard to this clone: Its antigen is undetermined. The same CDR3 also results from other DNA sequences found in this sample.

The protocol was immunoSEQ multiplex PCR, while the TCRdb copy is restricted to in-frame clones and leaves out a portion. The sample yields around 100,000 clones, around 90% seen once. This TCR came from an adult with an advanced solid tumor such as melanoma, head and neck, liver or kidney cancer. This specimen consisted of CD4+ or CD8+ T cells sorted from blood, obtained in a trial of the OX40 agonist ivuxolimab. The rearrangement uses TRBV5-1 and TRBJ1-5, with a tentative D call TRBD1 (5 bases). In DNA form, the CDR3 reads TGCGCCAGCAGCTTGCAGGGTGGGAATCAGCCCCAGCATTTT. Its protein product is CASSLQGGNQPQHF.